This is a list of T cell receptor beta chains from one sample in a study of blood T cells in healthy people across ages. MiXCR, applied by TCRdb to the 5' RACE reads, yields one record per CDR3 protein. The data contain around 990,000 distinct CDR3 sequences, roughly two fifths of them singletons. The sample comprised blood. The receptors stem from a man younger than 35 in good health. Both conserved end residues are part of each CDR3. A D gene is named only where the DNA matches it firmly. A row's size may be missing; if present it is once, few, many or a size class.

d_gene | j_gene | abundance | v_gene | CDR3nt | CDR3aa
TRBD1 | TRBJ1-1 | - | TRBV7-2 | TGTGCCGGCAGCACTGGACAGGGTGAGGTAGCTTTCTTT | CAGSTGQGEVAFF
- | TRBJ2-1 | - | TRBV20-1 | TGCAGTGCGGGGGGGCGGGGGTCCTCTTTGAGCTCCTACAATGAGCAGTTCTTC | CSAGGRGSSLSSYNEQFF
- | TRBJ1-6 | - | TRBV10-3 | TGTGCCATCAGTCCGACTCAGGAGCTGGGGTATTCACCCCTCCACTTT | CAISPTQELGYSPLHF
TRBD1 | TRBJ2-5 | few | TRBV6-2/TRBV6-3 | TGTGCCAGCAGTACCCAGACAGGGACGGAAGAGACCCAGTACTTC | CASSTQTGTEETQYF
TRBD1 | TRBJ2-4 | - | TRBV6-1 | TGTGCCAGCAGGACAGGGGCCCGAACCTCTAACAATGAGCAGTACTTC | CASRTGARTSNNEQYF
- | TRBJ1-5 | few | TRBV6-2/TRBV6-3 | TGTGCCAGCAGTTTCGTTGGGGGTAGCAATCAGCCCCAGCATTTT | CASSFVGGSNQPQHF
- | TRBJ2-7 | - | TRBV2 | TGTGCCAGCACCAATCCGGATCTAAAGGCCTACAATGAGCAGTACTTC | CASTNPDLKAYNEQYF
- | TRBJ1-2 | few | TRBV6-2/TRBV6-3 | TGTGCCAGCAGTTACACACCGTCCAGGGGTTTCCCATGTGGCTACACCTTC | CASSYTPSRGFPCGYTF
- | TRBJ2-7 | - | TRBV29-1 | TGCAGCGTTGTCGTAACAGGGACCTACGAGCAGTACTTC | CSVVVTGTYEQYF
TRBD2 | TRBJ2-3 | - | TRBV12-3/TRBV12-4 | TGTGCCAGCAGTTTAGTTTGGGGACTAGCGCCTACTAGCACAGATACGCAGTATTTT | CASSLVWGLAPTSTDTQYF
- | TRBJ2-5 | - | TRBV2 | TGTGCCAGCAGTGATGGACAGCAGCAGTACTTC | CASSDGQQQYF
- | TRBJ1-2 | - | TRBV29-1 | TGCAGCGTTGGGTCGATCTATGGCTACACCTTC | CSVGSIYGYTF
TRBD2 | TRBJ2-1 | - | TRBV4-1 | TGCGCCAGCAGCCCAGTCGCTAGCGGCTACAATGAGCAGTTCTTC | CASSPVASGYNEQFF
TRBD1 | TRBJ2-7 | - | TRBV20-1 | TGCAGTGCTGACTCCCCGGGACAGGGGTCCCACGAGCAGTACTTC | CSADSPGQGSHEQYF
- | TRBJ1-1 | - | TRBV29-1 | TGCAGCGTTGATCCGGGTGGAGAAGCTTTCTTT | CSVDPGGEAFF
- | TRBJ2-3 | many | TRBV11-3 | TGTGCCAGCAGCTTAGATTGGGGCACAGATACGCAGTATTTT | CASSLDWGTDTQYF
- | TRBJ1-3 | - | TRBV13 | TGTGCCAGCAGCCGGGGACTCAGCTGGTACGGAAACACCATATATTTT | CASSRGLSWYGNTIYF
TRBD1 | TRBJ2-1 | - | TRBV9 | TGTGCCAGCAGCGTAGGAAGGGGGCACTACAATGAGCAGTTCTTC | CASSVGRGHYNEQFF
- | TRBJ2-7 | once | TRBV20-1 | TGCAGTGCTGAGAGGGGGGGGAGCTCCTACGAGCAGTACTTC | CSAERGGSSYEQYF
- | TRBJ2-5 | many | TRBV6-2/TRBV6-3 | TGTGCCAGCAGTTATAACCCCGAAGACGTAATGTACCAAGAGACCCAGTACTTC | CASSYNPEDVMYQETQYF
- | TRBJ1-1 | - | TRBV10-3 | TGTGCCATCAGGGACGCAAACATGAACACTGAAGCTTTCTTT | CAIRDANMNTEAFF
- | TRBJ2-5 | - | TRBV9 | TGTGCCAGCAGCGTCGGCAGGTGGGGGAATGAGCAGTACTTC | CASSVGRWGNEQYF
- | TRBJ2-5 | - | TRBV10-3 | TGTGCCATCAGTGATACCCGCCAGGGCCCATGGACCCAGTACTTC | CAISDTRQGPWTQYF
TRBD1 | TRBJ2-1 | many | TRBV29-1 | TGCAGCGTTAATAGACAGGGCCGAGAGCAGTTCTTC | CSVNRQGREQFF
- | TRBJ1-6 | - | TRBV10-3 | TGTGCCATCAGTGAACAGGGACCGGGAGACTATAATTCACCCCTCCACTTT | CAISEQGPGDYNSPLHF
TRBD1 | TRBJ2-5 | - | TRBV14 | TGTGCCAGCAGCCAAGCCTCTGGACAGGGTGGGGAGACCCAGTACTTC | CASSQASGQGGETQYF
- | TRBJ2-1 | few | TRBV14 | TGTGCCAGCAGCCAAGGTGCAGCAGGGGCGACCCATGAGCAGTTCTTC | CASSQGAAGATHEQFF
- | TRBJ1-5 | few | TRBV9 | TGTGCCAGCAGCGCGGGGGCTGGTCGCAATCAGCCCCAGCATTTT | CASSAGAGRNQPQHF
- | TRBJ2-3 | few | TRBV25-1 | TGTGCCAGCAGTGCCCCCGCGCGGGACCCCACAGATACGCAGTATTTT | CASSAPARDPTDTQYF
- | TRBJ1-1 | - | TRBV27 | TGTGCCAGCAGTTGGAGGGGGAAGAACACTGAAGCTTTCTTT | CASSWRGKNTEAFF
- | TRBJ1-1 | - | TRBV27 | TGTGCCAGTTCCGCGGCAGGGAACACTGAAGCTTTCTTT | CASSAAGNTEAFF
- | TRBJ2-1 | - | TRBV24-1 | TGTGCCACCAGTGATTTGTCACAGGGCAAGGAGCAGTTCTTC | CATSDLSQGKEQFF
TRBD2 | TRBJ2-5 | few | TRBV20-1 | TGCAGTGCTAGAGATATGGGGGGGGTCCAAGAGACCCAGTACTTC | CSARDMGGVQETQYF
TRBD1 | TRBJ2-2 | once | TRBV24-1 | TGTGCCACCAGTGACAATGGACAGGAAGGGGAAGGGGAGCTGTTTTTT | CATSDNGQEGEGELFF
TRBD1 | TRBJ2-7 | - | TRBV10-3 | TGTGCCATCAGTGAGACGGGACAGGGGACCTACGAGCAGTACTTC | CAISETGQGTYEQYF
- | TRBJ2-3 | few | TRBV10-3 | TGTGCCATCAGTGTCAACGTCTTATCAGATACGCAGTATTTT | CAISVNVLSDTQYF
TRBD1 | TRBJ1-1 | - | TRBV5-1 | TGCGCCAGCAAAGGACAGGGGACAATCACTGAAGCTTTCTTT | CASKGQGTITEAFF
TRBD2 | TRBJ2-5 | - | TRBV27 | TGTGCCAGCAGTTCGGGCGGGGGGCTTAAAGAGACCCAGTACTTC | CASSSGGGLKETQYF
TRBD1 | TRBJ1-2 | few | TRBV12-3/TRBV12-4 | TGTGCCAGCAGTCCTCGGACAGGGGGCTTCTATGGCTACACCTTC | CASSPRTGGFYGYTF
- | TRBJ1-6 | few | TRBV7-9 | TGTGCCAGCAGCCCGGACTACAGGGTCGATTCACCCCTCCACTTT | CASSPDYRVDSPLHF
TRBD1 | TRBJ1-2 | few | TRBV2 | TGTGCCAGCAGCGCAGACAGGGGGCGATACGAGAGCTATGGCTACACCTTC | CASSADRGRYESYGYTF
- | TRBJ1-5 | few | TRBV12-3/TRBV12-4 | TGTGCCAGCACCTTGGGGCAGGATCAGCCCCAGCATTTT | CASTLGQDQPQHF
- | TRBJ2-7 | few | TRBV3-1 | TGTGCCAGCAGCCAACGGGGCCCAGGTGAGCAGTACTTC | CASSQRGPGEQYF
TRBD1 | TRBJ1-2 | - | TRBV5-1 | TGCGCCAGCAGCTCGTCACCGGGACAGGAAGAAGGCTACACCTTC | CASSSSPGQEEGYTF
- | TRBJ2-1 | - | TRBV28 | TGTGCCAGCAGTCCCGGGAGCAGCTCCTACAATGAGCAGTTCTTC | CASSPGSSSYNEQFF
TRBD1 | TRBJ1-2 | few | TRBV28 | TGTGCCAGCAGCCTAATGGGACAGGGCCACTATGGCTACACCTTC | CASSLMGQGHYGYTF
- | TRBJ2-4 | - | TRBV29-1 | TGCAGCGTTGAAGAACCTACAGGTTACAAAAACATTCAGTACTTC | CSVEEPTGYKNIQYF